This passage covers 14 T cell receptor beta chains from one sample sequenced in a study of T-cell reconstitution after alpha-beta-depleted transplantation in children. Unique molecular identifiers were incorporated when the TCRbeta library was constructed. TCRdb ran MiXCR on the PCR reads and lists one entry per CDR3 protein. The data contain about 240,000 distinct CDR3 sequences, around 13% of them singletons. This specimen consisted of PBMCs from the stem cell graft donor, obtained from the stem cell graft. These receptors originate from a human donor who donated a stem cell graft to a child with acute lymphoblastic leukemia.

This clonotype was picked up many times. The chain couples TRBV9 to TRBJ2-7; 7 positions match TRBD1. The CDR3 extends over 14 amino acids. V shed 0 bases and J 3 bases; nucleotides not matched to a gene: 3. The germline V gene has CDR1 SGDLS and CDR2 YYNGEE. In DNA, the CDR3 is TGTGCCAGCAGCGTAGAGGGGGCTCACTACGAGCAGTACTTC. It codes for CASSVEGAHYEQYF.

This clonotype was detected many times. The chain is built from TRBV4-1 and TRBJ2-7; D may be TRBD1 (7 bases). Trimming stripped 0 bases from V and 4 bases from J, with 13 bases between. This CDR3 region has 15 residues. Germline V gene sequence: CDR1 MGHRA, CDR2 YSYEKL. Here the CDR3 reads CASSQEGRGDYEQYF. In DNA form, the CDR3 reads TGCGCCAGCAGCCAAGAGGGCAGGGGGGATTACGAGCAGTACTTC.

The chain couples TRBV5-4 to TRBJ2-5, with a possible D match to TRBD2 (6 bases). The CDR3 extends over 14 amino acids. The germline V gene encodes CDR1 SGHNT and CDR2 YYREEE (reference sequence). Trimming took 4 bases from V and 1 from J, leaving 11 bases between them. The CDR3 nucleotides are TGTGCCAGCAGCCCCGGAGGGCCCCAAGAGACCCAGTACTTC. Its protein is CASSPGGPQETQYF.

This clonotype has a count of ten or more. The gene calls are TRBV6-2 or TRBV6-3 and TRBJ2-3; TRBD1 agrees at 8 bases. Germline values: CDR1 MNHEY, CDR2 SVGEGT. CDR3 size: 14 residues. V trimming: 7 bases; J trimming: 3 bases; junction bases outside the gene matches: 6. CDR3 nucleotide sequence: TGTGCCAGCATCCCGGGACAGGTAACAGATACGCAGTATTTT. It is translated as CASIPGQVTDTQYF.

This clonotype was seen many times. The genes are TRBV6-4 and TRBJ1-6, with TRBD1 matching over 7 bases. The V and J ends lost 3 bases and 5 bases, in that order; junction bases with no gene match: 1. Germline lookup yields CDR1 MRHNA and CDR2 SNTAGT. The CDR3 spans 14 residues. DNA for the CDR3: TGTGCCAGCAGTGATGGGACAGATAATTCACCCCTCCACTTT. Encoded protein: CASSDGTDNSPLHF.

J is TRBJ2-1 and V is TRBV15; 15 positions match TRBD2. Germline V gene lookup returns CDR1 LNHNV and CDR2 YYDKDF (reference sequence). This CDR3 comprises 15 residues. Germline trimming cut 5 bases from V and 7 bases from J; bases unmatched to any gene: 3. CDR3 residues: CATSAGTSGGNEQFF. The DNA of the CDR3 is TGTGCCACCAGCGCCGGGACTAGCGGGGGGAATGAGCAGTTCTTC.

This clonotype was found many times. The chain has TRBV28 and TRBJ2-5; 14 nucleotides agree with TRBD2. Per the germline V gene, CDR1 is MDHEN and CDR2 is SYDVKM. V lost 6 bases and J lost 5; bases outside the gene matches: 8. CDR3 length equals 16 residues. CDR3 region: CASSTGLAGVSETQYF. The CDR3 bases are TGTGCCAGCAGCACGGGACTAGCGGGAGTGTCGGAGACCCAGTACTTC.

There are many counts of this clonotype. The genes are TRBV6-2 or TRBV6-3 and TRBJ1-1, with 7 bases lining up with TRBD1. The V gene end was trimmed by 5 bases and the J gene end by 4 bases; junction bases not matched to a gene: 13. The germline V gene has CDR1 MNHEY and CDR2 SVGEGT. The CDR3 is 16 residues long. The CDR3 DNA sequence: TGTGCCAGCAGTCCTCTCCGACAGGGTGGAGGCACTGAAGCTTTCTTT. Amino acids: CASSPLRQGGGTEAFF.

This clonotype was picked up many times. The chain couples TRBV27 to TRBJ1-2; D not certain. V was shortened by 4 bases and J by 2 bases, with 11 bases between the two germline ends. CDR3 length equals 14 residues. Germline V gene lookup returns CDR1 MNHEY and CDR2 SMNVEV (reference sequence). The CDR3 nucleotides are TGTGCCAGCAGTTCCCAGTACGGGAACTATGGCTACACCTTC. As protein: CASSSQYGNYGYTF.

This sequence joins TRBV4-2 and TRBJ2-5; 9 positions match TRBD1. CDR3 length: 18 amino acids. The germline CDR1 and CDR2 sequences are LGHNA and YNFKEQ. V lost 6 bases and J lost 5; bases outside the gene matches: 19. CDR3 region: CASRQQLGGTGPVETQYF. In DNA form, the CDR3 reads TGTGCCAGCAGACAACAACTCGGGGGGACAGGGCCCGTCGAGACCCAGTACTTC.

This clonotype was detected many times. The rearrangement links TRBV4-3 to TRBJ2-3, with TRBD1 as a possible D gene (5 bases). The CDR3 has 15 amino acids. Germline assignment: CDR1 LGHNA and CDR2 YSLEER. Trimming left V 6 bases short and J 0 bases short, with 13 bases between. CDR3 residues: CASSRDSPSTDTQYF. In nucleotides, the CDR3 is TGCGCCAGCAGTCGCGACAGTCCTAGCACAGATACGCAGTATTTT.

With regard to this clonotype: This sequence may be a read error, since a much larger clone differs from it by one base. This likely comes from a read error, as the CDR3 has no conserved phenylalanine or tryptophan at its end. The chain uses TRBV12-3 or TRBV12-4 and TRBJ1-1; D is uncertain. V dropped 4 bases and J dropped 3 bases, with 6 bases sitting between them. This CDR3 contains 12 residues. CDR3 residues: CASSYGDTEAFV. CDR3 sequence (DNA): TGTGCCAGCAGTTATGGGGACACTGAAGCTTTCGTT.

This clonotype was detected many times. J is TRBJ2-1 and V is TRBV29-1; D tentatively reads TRBD1 or TRBD2 (5 bases each). The CDR3 extends over 14 amino acids. Germline V lookup: CDR1 SQVTM, CDR2 ANQGSEA. CDR3 in amino acids: CTSSGTSSYNEQFF. CDR3 in DNA: TGCACCTCGTCTGGGACCTCCTCCTACAATGAGCAGTTCTTC.

CDR3 in DNA: TGCGCCAGCAGCCAAGATAAGCAAGGCAGCGACATCTCCTACGAGCAGTACTTC. It specifies CASSQDKQGSDISYEQYF. The rearrangement links TRBV4-3 to TRBJ2-7; D is undetermined. This CDR3 has 18 residues. Germline loops: CDR1 LGHNA, CDR2 YSLEER. Trimming removed 0 bases from V and 0 bases from J, with 18 bases in between.